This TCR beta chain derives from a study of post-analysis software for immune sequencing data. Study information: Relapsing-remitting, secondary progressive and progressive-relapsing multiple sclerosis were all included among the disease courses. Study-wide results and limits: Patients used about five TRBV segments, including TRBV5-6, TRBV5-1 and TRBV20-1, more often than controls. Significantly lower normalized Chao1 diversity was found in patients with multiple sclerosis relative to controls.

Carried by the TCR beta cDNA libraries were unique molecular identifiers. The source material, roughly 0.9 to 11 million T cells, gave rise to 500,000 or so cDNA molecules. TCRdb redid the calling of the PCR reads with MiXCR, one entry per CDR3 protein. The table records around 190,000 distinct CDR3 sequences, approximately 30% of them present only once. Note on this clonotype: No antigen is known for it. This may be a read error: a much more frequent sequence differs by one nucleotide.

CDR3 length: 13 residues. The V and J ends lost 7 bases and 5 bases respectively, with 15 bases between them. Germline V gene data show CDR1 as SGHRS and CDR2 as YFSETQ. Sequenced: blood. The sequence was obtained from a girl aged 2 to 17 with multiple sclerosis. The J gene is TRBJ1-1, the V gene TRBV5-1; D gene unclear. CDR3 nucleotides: TGCGCCAGCCGACGGACGGATGGGACTGAAGCTTTCTTT. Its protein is CASRRTDGTEAFF. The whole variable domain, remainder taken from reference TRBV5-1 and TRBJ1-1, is KAGVTQTPRYLIKTRGQQVTLSCSPISGHRSVSWYQQTPGQGLQFLFEYFSETQRNKGNFPGRFSGRQFSNSRSEMNVSTLELGDSALYLCASRRTDGTEAFFGQGTRLTVV.